This T cell receptor (beta chain) was sequenced in a study of identifying expanded T cells in peripheral blood. Study-wide results and caveats: Over around two and four weeks, about 15 and 19 clones changed, versus around 1.3 between replicates. Two-week clone count variance significantly increased as total template count grew.

Using immunoSEQ multiplex PCR, the repertoire was profiled, and TCRdb retains in-frame clones only, with some absent. The table records some 120,000 clones, around four fifths of them present only once. As for this clone: Its antigen is still unknown.

The CDR3 spans 13 residues. The V gene lost 7 bases and the J gene lost 0 bases, with 9 bases spanning the gap. Germline loops: CDR1 MNHEY, CDR2 SMNVEV (reference sequence). During the collection period, no donor immune events like infections were recorded. Sample: blood. This receptor was taken from a person aged 18 to 75 in good health. The chain has TRBV27 and TRBJ1-1, with unresolved D. CDR3 residues: CASTGSMNTEAFF. The CDR3, as DNA: TGTGCCAGCACGGGTAGTATGAACACTGAAGCTTTCTTT.